The entry that follows covers one T cell receptor (beta chain) sequence. Seattle's cohort entered during active infection and was followed longitudinally. In the original analysis: By means of reference gene primer amplification, nucleated cell counts were estimated. Assay used: immunoSEQ multiplex PCR; TCRdb lists only in-frame clones, some missing. That table is the source of V, J and clone size, and D and trimming were worked out from the DNA. The sample lists about 150,000 clones, around nine tenths occurring once. This entry belongs to a study of blood T cell repertoires in COVID-19. Overall study: COVID-19 samples, acute and convalescent, were from the United States, Italy and Spain. PBMCs, B-cell-depleted T cells, or T cells provided the cDNA or gDNA that made up the material.

The source is a man aged 55 to 69 with COVID-19, enrolled during active disease. The sample was peripheral blood.

This chain's CDR3 is CASSYQGLSYEQYF. CDR3 coding DNA: TGTGCCAGCAGTTACCAGGGCCTCTCCTACGAGCAGTACTTC. The chain uses TRBV6-2 or TRBV6-3 and TRBJ2-7; maybe TRBD1 (5 bases). Germline CDR1 and CDR2: MNHEY and SVGEGT. The V gene lost 2 bases and the J gene lost 0 bases, with 8 bases spanning the gap. This CDR3 contains 14 residues.